This TCR beta chain comes out of a study of T cell responses to AZD1222 COVID-19 vaccine. General observations from the study: Repertoire collection took place solely once the T cell response had peaked. As reported, nearly half of all spike-specific TCRs target variant regions that are unmutated. Most donors were white British, females outnumbered males, and clonal diversity was possibly underestimated. Spike-specific TCR depth and breadth grew after two AZD1222 doses.

Trimming removed 6 bases at V and 3 bases at J, with 16 bases between. The CDR3 is 15 residues long. Germline assignment: CDR1 MNHEY and CDR2 SVGAGI. Repertoires were generated with immunoSEQ multiplex PCR, while TCRdb's copy carries only in-frame clones and drops some. This table holds over 100,000 clones, approximately 90% found once. A note on this clone: Its specificity is unknown.

The receptor comes from an adult in good health. The chain is built from TRBV6-5 and TRBJ2-3; D might be TRBD2 (5 bases). Material: peripheral blood, obtained on day 0 of AZD1222 vaccination. The CDR3 DNA sequence: TGTGCCAGCAGCCCCCCGGCGGGCGGGACAGATACGCAGTATTTT. This gives the protein CASSPPAGGTDTQYF.